Below are 21 T cell receptor beta chains sequenced from a single sample in a study of cytomegalovirus exposure and HLA in healthy donors. Assay: immunoSEQ multiplex PCR; the TCRdb copy retains only in-frame clones and omits some. The table has 150,000 to 200,000 clones, approximately 80% seen once. Sample: PBMCs. The receptors shown here come from a man younger than 35 in good health and CMV-seropositive.

The CDR3 DNA is TGTGCCAGCAGCGTAACAGGGGAGCAGTACTTC. Protein sequence: CASSVTGEQYF. The chain is built from TRBV7-8 and TRBJ2-7, with D perhaps matching TRBD1 (6 bases). Trimming cost V 5 bases and J 7 bases, with 9 bases left between them. The CDR3 has 11 amino acids. The germline V gene has CDR1 SGHVS and CDR2 FQNEAQ.

This rearrangement joins TRBV7-9 to TRBJ2-1, with 13 bases lining up with TRBD2. The CDR3 spans 17 residues. The germline gives CDR1 SEHNR, CDR2 FQNEAQ (reference sequence). The junction had 6 bases not matched to a gene; V was cut back by 1 base and J by 6 bases. CDR3 residues: CASSLGTSGRGGNEQFF. The CDR3 coding sequence is TGTGCCAGCAGCTTAGGGACTAGCGGGAGAGGCGGCAATGAGCAGTTCTTC. Full variable domain (missing parts from reference TRBV7-9 and TRBJ2-1): DTGVSQNPRHKITKRGQNVTFRCDPISEHNRLYWYRQTLGQGPEFLTYFQNEAQLEKSRLLSDRFSAERPKGSFSTLEIQRTEQGDSAMYLCASSLGTSGRGGNEQFFGPGTRLTVL.

This clone was seen just once. The chain is built from TRBV5-8 and TRBJ2-6; 8 bases map to TRBD1. Germline CDR1 and CDR2: SGHTS and YDEGEE. V shed 4 bases and J 2 bases; nucleotides not matched to a gene: 8. This CDR3 has 17 amino acids. The CDR3 region has the DNA TGTGCCAGCAGCCAAACCACGACAGGGGCTGGGGCCAACGTCCTGACTTTC. Protein sequence: CASSQTTTGAGANVLTF.

The V gene is TRBV5-6, the J gene TRBJ2-5; 8 bases line up with TRBD2. This CDR3 region has 15 residues. Trimming at V came to 0 bases and at J to 2 bases, leaving 3 bases not matched to a gene. CDR1 is SGHDT and CDR2 is YYEEEE in the germline V gene. The CDR3 protein is CASSLAGRGQETQYF. The CDR3 DNA reads as TGTGCCAGCAGCTTGGCCGGGAGGGGGCAAGAGACCCAGTACTTC.

This chain joins TRBV14 and TRBJ2-1, with 7 bases fitting TRBD1. From germline, CDR1 is SGHDN and CDR2 FVKESK. Unmatched junction bases numbered 9, after V lost 0 bases and J lost 4 bases. The CDR3 sequence is 17 residues long. The CDR3 DNA sequence: TGTGCCAGCAGCCAAGACCGCCGGGACAGACCGTACAATGAGCAGTTCTTC. Protein product: CASSQDRRDRPYNEQFF.

The gene calls are TRBV5-1 and TRBJ2-1, with a weak D call TRBD1 (5 bases). Trimming shortened V by 1 base and J by 0 bases, and 8 bases separated the two germline ends. In germline, CDR1 is SGHRS, CDR2 YFSETQ. The CDR3 extends over 15 amino acids. The CDR3 region is CASSLSGFSYNEQFF. CDR3 DNA sequence: TGCGCCAGCAGCTTGTCAGGGTTCTCCTACAATGAGCAGTTCTTC.

This clone was seen once. The CDR3 loop is CASEPLAGAEQFF. CDR3 sequence (DNA): TGTGCCAGCGAACCCTTAGCGGGAGCAGAGCAGTTCTTC. V and J are TRBV27 and TRBJ2-1; 9 nucleotides align to TRBD2. The CDR3 is 13 amino acids. V lost 8 bases, J lost 10 bases, and 9 bases stayed unmatched. Germline CDR1 MNHEY, CDR2 SMNVEV (reference sequence).

This clone was seen once. The chain is built from TRBV5-1 and TRBJ2-1; 7 bases align to TRBD1. The length of the CDR3 is 14 residues. CDR1 is SGHRS, CDR2 YFSETQ, per germline. The V and J ends lost 2 bases and 5 bases, in that order; junction bases with no gene match: 4. The CDR3 loop reads CASSFNGQDNEQFF. In DNA form, the CDR3 reads TGCGCCAGCAGCTTCAATGGACAGGACAATGAGCAGTTCTTC.

This clone was recorded a few times. The CDR3 region has the DNA TGTGCCAGCAGTCCGTCTAGGGGGACGAGAGGCTACACCTTC. It codes for CASSPSRGTRGYTF. The V and J genes are TRBV28 and TRBJ1-2; tentative D call: TRBD1 (6 bases). CDR1 MDHEN and CDR2 SYDVKM come from the germline V gene. The CDR3 runs to 14 residues. V shed 5 bases and J shed 8 bases, with 18 bases lying between them.

The V call is TRBV18, the J call TRBJ2-7; TRBD1 aligns across 11 bases. The CDR3 covers 15 residues. Looked up from germline, CDR1 is KGHSH and CDR2 is LQKENI. Trimming removed 5 bases from V and 0 bases from J; junction bases left unmatched: 3. DNA for the CDR3: TGTGCCAGCTCAACGGGACAGGGGGTCTCCTACGAGCAGTACTTC. Its translation: CASSTGQGVSYEQYF. Using reference TRBV18 and TRBJ2-7 for the parts outside the CDR3, the full variable domain is NAGVMQNPRHLVRRRGQEARLRCSPMKGHSHVYWYRQLPEEGLKFMVYLQKENIIDESGMPKERFSAEFPKEGPSILRIQQVVRGDSAAYFCASSTGQGVSYEQYFGPGTRLTVT.

The rearrangement links TRBV28 to TRBJ2-1; D is perhaps TRBD2 (5 bases). CDR1 is MDHEN, CDR2 SYDVKM, per germline. Trimming removed 2 bases from V and 6 bases from J, with 14 bases in between. The CDR3 extends over 15 amino acids. The CDR3 region has the DNA TGTGCCAGCAGTTTACCGAACGCGCGGGCCAATGAGCAGTTCTTC. Protein sequence: CASSLPNARANEQFF.

The chain combines TRBV30 with TRBJ1-1; possibly TRBD1 for D (6 bases). The CDR3 contains 13 residues. Trimming pared 5 bases from V and 5 bases from J, leaving 15 bases between. Germline V gene sequence: CDR1 GTSNPN, CDR2 SVGIG (reference sequence). The CDR3 protein is CAWEPRGGTEAFF. CDR3 nucleotides: TGTGCCTGGGAGCCCAGGGGAGGGACTGAAGCTTTCTTT.

V and J are TRBV6-6 and TRBJ2-3, with 8 bases fitting TRBD1. CDR3 length equals 12 residues. Trimming cost V 10 bases and J 2 bases; bases outside gene matches: 2. CDR1 and CDR2 (germline): MNHNY, SVGAGI (reference sequence). The CDR3 protein is CAIQGATDTQYF. CDR3 DNA: TGTGCCATTCAGGGGGCCACAGATACGCAGTATTTT.

J is TRBJ2-7 and V is TRBV28; D is possibly TRBD2 (5 bases). The CDR3 sequence is 12 residues long. V was pared by 8 bases and J by 0 bases, with 8 bases between. Germline V CDR1 and CDR2: MDHEN, SYDVKM. CDR3 region: CASEGLSYEQYF. The DNA of the CDR3 is TGTGCCAGCGAAGGACTCTCCTACGAGCAGTACTTC.

The V and J genes are TRBV13 and TRBJ1-2, with 8 bases aligning to TRBD1. Germline V gene data show CDR1 as PRHDT and CDR2 as FYEKMQ (reference sequence). The length of the CDR3 is 16 residues. V shed 1 base, J shed 6 bases, and the junction held 10 bases outside the gene matches. The CDR3 DNA reads as TGTGCCAGCAGCTTAGCAGGGGGCGCAGTACTTAATGGCTACACCTTC. Amino acids: CASSLAGGAVLNGYTF.

The chain's CDR3 is CASSSESRAAGYTF. The CDR3 DNA follows: TGTGCCAGCTCTTCCGAGAGCAGGGCTGCAGGCTACACCTTC. This sequence joins TRBV2 and TRBJ1-2, with D tentatively TRBD1 (5 bases). The V end lost 8 bases, the J end lost 8 bases, and 21 bases lay between the germline ends. This CDR3 spans 14 amino acids. Germline V gives CDR1 SNHLY, CDR2 FYNNEI.

The chain links TRBV28 to TRBJ2-6; possible D gene TRBD1, 5 bases. Looked up from germline, CDR1 is MDHEN and CDR2 is SYDVKM. Between the trimmed V and J ends, which lost 3 bases and 3 bases, there was a span of 15 bases. CDR3 size: 17 residues. CDR3 in DNA: TGTGCCAGCAGTTTTGTCGGCAGGGCTGATGGGGCCAACGTCCTGACTTTC. This translates into CASSFVGRADGANVLTF. Supplemented by reference TRBV28 and TRBJ2-6, the full variable domain reads DVKVTQSSRYLVKRTGEKVFLECVQDMDHENMFWYRQDPGLGLRLIYFSYDVKMKEKGDIPEGYSVSREKKERFSLILESASTNQTSMYLCASSFVGRADGANVLTFGAGSRLTVL.

This clone occurred once. The genes are TRBV5-4 and TRBJ2-2; TRBD2 might be the D (5 bases). The V gene's germline CDR1 is SGHNT and CDR2 YYREEE (reference sequence). The CDR3 contains 14 residues. Trimming pared 1 base from V and 5 bases from J, leaving 9 bases between. The CDR3 is CASSLPRATGELFF. The CDR3 nucleotides are TGTGCCAGCAGCTTGCCGCGGGCGACCGGGGAGCTGTTTTTT.

The chain combines TRBV4-2 with TRBJ1-2; D gene ambiguous. Per the germline V gene, CDR1 is LGHNA and CDR2 is YNFKEQ. Deletions cut 0 bases from V and 5 bases from J, with 16 bases between. This CDR3 region has 16 residues. The DNA for the CDR3 is TGTGCCAGCAGCCAAGAGACGCGGGTCTTGGTTTATGGCTACACCTTC. Translating it yields CASSQETRVLVYGYTF.

In the case of this clone: One junction end disagrees with the germline gene, perhaps due to a read error. The V and J genes are TRBV5-1 and TRBJ2-7; 11 bases line up with TRBD1. The germline gives CDR1 SGHRS, CDR2 YFSETQ. The CDR3 totals 13 residues. This chain's CDR3 is CANSLDRTGGKYF. Here the CDR3 DNA reads TGCGCCAACAGCTTGGACAGGACAGGGGGCAAGTACTTC. Supplemented by reference TRBV5-1 and TRBJ2-7, the full variable domain reads KAGVTQTPRYLIKTRGQQVTLSCSPISGHRSVSWYQQTPGQGLQFLFEYFSETQRNKGNFPGRFSGRQFSNSRSEMNVSTLELGDSALYLCANSLDRTGGKYFGPGTRLTVT.

This rearrangement joins TRBV5-6 to TRBJ1-4, with 7 positions matching TRBD1. Per the germline V gene, CDR1 is SGHDT and CDR2 is YYEEEE. The CDR3 covers 13 residues. The V segment lost 2 bases and the J segment 8 bases; nucleotides outside the gene matches: 3. CDR3 sequence: CASSFGTDEKLFF. As DNA, the CDR3 is TGTGCCAGCAGCTTCGGGACAGACGAAAAACTGTTTTTT.